This record concerns one TCR beta chain sequence. Its specificity is not known. The CDR3 spans 14 residues. The V gene's germline CDR1 is MNHEY and CDR2 SMNVEV (reference sequence). Triplicate sorts, approximately 300,000 cells apiece, were made for each CD8+ T cell subset. The data were taken from a study of CXCR3-negative and CXCR3-positive naive CD8 T cells. About the study: Libraries each contributed about 1.5 +/- 0.3 million TRB reads, for roughly 140 million in total. Regarding the study as a whole: Hydrophobicity of TRB CDR3s was greater in CXCR3-positive naive cells than in CXCR3-negative naive cells. Across naive subsets, surface CD5 expression was comparable, and TCR strength was inferred from properties of the TRB CDR3.

All TRB cDNA libraries came from 5' RACE performed with UMI labels. Reprocessing the 5' RACE reads, TCRdb reports a single entry for every CDR3 protein and omits DNA. The table counts about 120,000 distinct CDR3 sequences; 0.35% to 0.4% lies in the top ten. The receptor's source is a human donor in good health. Some clones in this sample may be carry-over from other donors' samples. The sample was naive CXCR3+ CD8+ T cells from blood. Specified subset: CD45RO-CCR7+CD27+CD95- naive CD8+ T cells expressing CXCR3 (TNR3+). The gene calls are TRBV27 and TRBJ2-7; TCRdb selects TRBD1, and the lack of DNA leaves this call unchecked. This CDR3 reads CASSFAGLIHEQYF.